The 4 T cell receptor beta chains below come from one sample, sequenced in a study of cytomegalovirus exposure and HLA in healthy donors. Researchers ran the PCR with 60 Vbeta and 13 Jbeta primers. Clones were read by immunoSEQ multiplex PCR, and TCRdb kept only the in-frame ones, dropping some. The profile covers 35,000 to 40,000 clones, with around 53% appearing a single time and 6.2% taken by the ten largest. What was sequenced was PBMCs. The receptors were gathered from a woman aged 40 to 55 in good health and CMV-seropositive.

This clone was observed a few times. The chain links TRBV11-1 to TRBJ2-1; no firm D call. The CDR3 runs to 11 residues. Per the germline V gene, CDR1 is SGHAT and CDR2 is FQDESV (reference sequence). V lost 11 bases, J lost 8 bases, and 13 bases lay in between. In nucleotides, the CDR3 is TGTGCCTCCAGAAACGCTCATGAGCAGTTCTTC. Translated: CASRNAHEQFF.

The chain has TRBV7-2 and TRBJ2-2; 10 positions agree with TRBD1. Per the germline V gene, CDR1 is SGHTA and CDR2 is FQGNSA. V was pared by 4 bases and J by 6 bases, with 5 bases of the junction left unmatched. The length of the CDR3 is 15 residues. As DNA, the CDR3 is TGTGCCAGCAGCTGGGGGACAGGGGTGTCCGGGGAGCTGTTTTTT. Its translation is CASSWGTGVSGELFF.

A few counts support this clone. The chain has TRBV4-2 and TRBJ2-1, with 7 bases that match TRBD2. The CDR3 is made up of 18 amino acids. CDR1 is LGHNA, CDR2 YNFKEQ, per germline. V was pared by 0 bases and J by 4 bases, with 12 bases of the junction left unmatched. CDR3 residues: CASSQDGAGDPGYNEQFF. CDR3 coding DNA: TGTGCCAGCAGCCAAGATGGGGCGGGGGACCCGGGGTACAATGAGCAGTTCTTC.

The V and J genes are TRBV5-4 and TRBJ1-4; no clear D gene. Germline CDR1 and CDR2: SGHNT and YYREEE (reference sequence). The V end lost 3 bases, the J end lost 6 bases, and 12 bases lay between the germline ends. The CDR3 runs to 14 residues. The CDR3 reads CASSSGGGDEKLFF. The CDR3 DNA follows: TGTGCCAGCAGCTCAGGTGGCGGGGATGAAAAACTGTTTTTT.